Described below is a single TCR beta chain sequence and its context. Trimming took off 8 bases at V and 1 base at J, with 14 bases between the two ends. The CDR3 runs 13 residues. CDR1 SQVTM and CDR2 ANQGSEA come from the germline V gene. These data are taken from a study of blood T cell repertoires in COVID-19. Whole-study context: T cells, B-cell-depleted T cells, or PBMCs provided the cDNA or gDNA that served as material.

Libraries were prepared by immunoSEQ multiplex PCR; TCRdb keeps only in-frame clonotypes and omits some of them. The sample records under 250,000 clones, 83% being singletons. The sequence was collected from a human donor in a cohort sampled during active COVID-19. The source material was peripheral blood. V and J are TRBV29-1 and TRBJ2-5, with D maybe TRBD1 (6 bases). CDR3 nucleotide sequence: TGCAGCAAATCGGACAGTACCCAAGAGACCCAGTACTTC. Its translation: CSKSDSTQETQYF.